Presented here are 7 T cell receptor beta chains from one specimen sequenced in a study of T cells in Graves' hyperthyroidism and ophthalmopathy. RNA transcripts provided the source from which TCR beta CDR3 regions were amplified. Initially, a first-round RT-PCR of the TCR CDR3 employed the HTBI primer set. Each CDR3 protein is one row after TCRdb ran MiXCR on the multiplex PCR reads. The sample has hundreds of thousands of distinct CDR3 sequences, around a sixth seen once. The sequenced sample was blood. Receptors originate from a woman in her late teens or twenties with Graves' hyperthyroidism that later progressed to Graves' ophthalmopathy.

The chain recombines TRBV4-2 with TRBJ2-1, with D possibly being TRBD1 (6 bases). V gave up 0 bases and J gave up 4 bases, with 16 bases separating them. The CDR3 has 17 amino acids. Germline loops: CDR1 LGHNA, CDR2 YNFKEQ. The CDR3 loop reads CASSQDTLPDRYNEQFF. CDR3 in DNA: TGTGCCAGCAGCCAAGATACCCTCCCGGACAGATACAATGAGCAGTTCTTC.

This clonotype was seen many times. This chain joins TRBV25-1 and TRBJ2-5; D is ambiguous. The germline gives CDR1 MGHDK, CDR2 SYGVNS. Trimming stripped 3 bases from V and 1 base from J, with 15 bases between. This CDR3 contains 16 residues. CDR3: CASSDEDLFTQETQYF. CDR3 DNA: TGTGCCAGCAGTGATGAGGACCTTTTCACCCAAGAGACCCAGTACTTC.

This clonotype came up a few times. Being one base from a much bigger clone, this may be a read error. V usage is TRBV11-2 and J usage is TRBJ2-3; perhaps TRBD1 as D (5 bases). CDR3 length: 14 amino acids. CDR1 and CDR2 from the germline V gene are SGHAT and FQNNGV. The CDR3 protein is CASNLDQGRDTQYF. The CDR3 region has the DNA TGTGCCAGCAACTTAGACCAGGGAAGGGATACGCAGTATTTT.

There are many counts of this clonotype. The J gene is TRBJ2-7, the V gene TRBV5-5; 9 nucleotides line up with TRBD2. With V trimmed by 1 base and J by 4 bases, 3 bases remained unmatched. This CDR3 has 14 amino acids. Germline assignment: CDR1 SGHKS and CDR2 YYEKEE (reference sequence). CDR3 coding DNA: TGTGCCAGCAGCTTGACGACTAGCGGTTACGAGCAGTACTTC. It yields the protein CASSLTTSGYEQYF.

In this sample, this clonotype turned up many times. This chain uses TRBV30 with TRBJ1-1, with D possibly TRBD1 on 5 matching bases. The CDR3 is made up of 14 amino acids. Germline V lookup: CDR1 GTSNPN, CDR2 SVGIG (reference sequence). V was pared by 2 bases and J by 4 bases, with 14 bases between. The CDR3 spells CAWSPGPRVTEAFF. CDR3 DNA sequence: TGTGCCTGGAGTCCGGGACCGAGGGTCACTGAAGCTTTCTTT.

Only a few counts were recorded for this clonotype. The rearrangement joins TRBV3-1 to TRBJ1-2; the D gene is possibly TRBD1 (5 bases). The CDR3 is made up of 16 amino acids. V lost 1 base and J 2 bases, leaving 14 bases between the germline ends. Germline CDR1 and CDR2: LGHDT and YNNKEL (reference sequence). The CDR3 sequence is CASSQGRAGRNYGYTF. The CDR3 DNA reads TGTGCCAGCAGCCAAGGGAGGGCAGGGAGAAACTATGGCTACACCTTC.

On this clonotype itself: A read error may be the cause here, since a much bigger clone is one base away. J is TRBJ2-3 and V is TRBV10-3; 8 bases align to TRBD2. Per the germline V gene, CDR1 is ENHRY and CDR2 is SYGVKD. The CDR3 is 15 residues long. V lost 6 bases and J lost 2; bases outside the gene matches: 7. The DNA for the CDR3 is TGTGCCATCAGAAGGGCGGGAGGCACCACAGATACGCAGTATTTT. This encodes CAIRRAGGTTDTQYF.